Below are 2 T cell receptor gamma chains sequenced from a single sample in a study of intestinal T cells in coeliac disease. About 11 formalin-fixed paraffin-embedded scrolls, each 5 µm thick, supplied each case's genomic DNA. LymphoTrack primers amplified TRG sequences from approximately 180 ng of biopsy DNA. TCRdb re-called the multiplex PCR reads using CATT. The repertoire has 600 to 850 gamma-chain clones, 40% to 60% of them found once; the top ten carry 23%. The sample taken for sequencing was a duodenal biopsy. The receptors were sampled from a human donor with celiac disease.

The V gene is TRGV9, the J gene TRGJ1 or TRGJ2. This CDR3 is 10 amino acids long. With 5 bases clipped from V and 13 bases from J, the junction kept 8 bases outside the gene matches. Germline V gives CDR1 GITISATS, CDR2 ISYDGTV (reference sequence). CDR3 amino acids: CALWAVRKLF. For the CDR3, the DNA is TGTGCCTTGTGGGCCGTAAGAAAACTCTTT.

V is TRGV10 and J is TRGJP1. TRGV10 is an ORF, with its function uncertain. Losses at the gene ends were 8 bases for V and 1 base for J; bases not matched to a gene: 8. This CDR3 has 15 residues. The CDR3 bases are TGTGCTGCGTGGGATGACGGTACCACTGGTTGGTTCAAGATATTT. It is translated as CAAWDDGTTGWFKIF.